This T cell receptor beta chain was found in a study of OX40 agonist ivuxolimab in advanced cancers. V was cut by 1 base and J by 8 bases, with 14 bases left in between. The germline gives CDR1 LGHNA, CDR2 YNFKEQ. CDR3 length: 14 amino acids. Clones were read by immunoSEQ multiplex PCR, and TCRdb kept only the in-frame ones, dropping some. Of about 100,000 clones listed, 70% to 90% were seen once; the top ten hold approximately 0.15%. The input for sequencing was CD4+ or CD8+ T cells sorted from blood, taken in a trial of the OX40 agonist ivuxolimab. The gene calls are TRBV4-2 and TRBJ1-2, with D unresolved. This clonotype originated in an adult with an advanced solid tumor such as melanoma, head and neck, liver or kidney cancer. The CDR3 reads CASSQVRSSGGYTF. CDR3 bases: TGTGCCAGCAGCCAAGTTAGGTCTTCGGGGGGCTACACCTTC.